This entry is about one T cell receptor (beta chain). The antigen is unknown. CD45RO-CCR7+CD27+CD95- was the phenotype of naive CD8+ T cells. The entry originates in a study of CXCR3-negative and CXCR3-positive naive CD8 T cells. Whole-study results and caveats: Most assays used freshly isolated PBMCs, as cryopreservation partially reduced CXCR3. More hydrophobic TRB CDR3s occurred in CXCR3-positive than in CXCR3-negative naive cells.

5' RACE that incorporated UMI labels was used to prepare the TRB cDNA libraries. TCRdb re-called the 5' RACE reads; every CDR3 protein appears as one record, without DNA. The sample data list about 150,000 distinct CDR3 sequences. The CDR3 length is 18 residues. Looked up from germline, CDR1 is SQVTM and CDR2 is ANQGSEA. The clonotype was recovered from a human donor in good health. Some clones in this sample may be carry-over from other donors' samples. The chain links TRBV29-1 to TRBJ2-5; TCRdb designates TRBD1, a call that cannot be tested without DNA. The specimen was naive CXCR3+ CD8+ T cells from blood. Subset described: CD45RO-CCR7+CD27+CD95- naive CD8+ T cells expressing CXCR3 (TNR3+). CDR3 region: CSVEVVPGGQEYQETQYF.